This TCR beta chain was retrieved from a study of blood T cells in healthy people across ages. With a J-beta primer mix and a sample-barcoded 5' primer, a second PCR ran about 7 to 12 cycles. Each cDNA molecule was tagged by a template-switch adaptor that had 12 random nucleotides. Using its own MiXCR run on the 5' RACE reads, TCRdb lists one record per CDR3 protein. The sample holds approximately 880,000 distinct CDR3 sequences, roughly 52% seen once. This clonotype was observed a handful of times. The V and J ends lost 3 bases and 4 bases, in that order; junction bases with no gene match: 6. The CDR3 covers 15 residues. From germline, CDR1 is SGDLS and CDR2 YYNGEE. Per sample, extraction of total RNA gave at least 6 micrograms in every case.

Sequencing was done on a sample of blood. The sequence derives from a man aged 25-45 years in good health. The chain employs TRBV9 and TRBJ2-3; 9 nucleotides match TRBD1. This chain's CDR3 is CASSEAWTGADTQYF. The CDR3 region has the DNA TGTGCCAGCAGCGAGGCCTGGACAGGGGCAGATACGCAGTATTTT.